Detailed here is one TCR beta chain. This sample was taken from a study of blood T cell repertoires in COVID-19. V gave up 0 bases and J gave up 4 bases; unmatched junction bases: 10. Per the germline V gene, CDR1 is MGHRA and CDR2 is YSYEKL. The CDR3 is 19 amino acids. Original data processing: Estimation of nucleated cell counts was performed using reference gene primer amplification. Clones were read by immunoSEQ multiplex PCR, and TCRdb kept only the in-frame ones, dropping some. D and trimming come from the DNA, and the V and J calls and clone size come from that table. The sample yields 150,000 to 200,000 clones, roughly 80% seen once.

Sequenced input: peripheral blood. The J gene is TRBJ2-7, the V gene TRBV4-1; 15 bases match TRBD2. The clonotype comes from an elderly woman with acute or convalescent COVID-19. CDR3 residues: CASSQDGRTSGRAEYEQYF. The CDR3 region has the DNA TGCGCCAGCAGCCAAGATGGGAGGACTAGCGGGAGGGCCGAATACGAGCAGTACTTC.